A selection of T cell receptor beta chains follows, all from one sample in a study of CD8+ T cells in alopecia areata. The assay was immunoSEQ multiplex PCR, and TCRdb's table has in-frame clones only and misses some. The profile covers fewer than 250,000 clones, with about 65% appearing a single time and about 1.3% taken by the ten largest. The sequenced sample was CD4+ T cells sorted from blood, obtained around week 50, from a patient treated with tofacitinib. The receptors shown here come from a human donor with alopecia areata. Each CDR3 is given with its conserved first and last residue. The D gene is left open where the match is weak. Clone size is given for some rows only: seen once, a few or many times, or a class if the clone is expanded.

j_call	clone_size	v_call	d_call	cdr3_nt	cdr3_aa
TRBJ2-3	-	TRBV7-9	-	TGTGCCAGCAGCTTAGATACGCAGTATTTT	CASSLDTQYF
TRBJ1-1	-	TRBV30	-	TGTGCTTCGAAACGTGGGGTGGACACTGAAGCTTTCTTT	CASKRGVDTEAFF
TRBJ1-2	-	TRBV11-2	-	TGTGCCAGCAGCTTAGGGGGGAGGAACTATGGCTACACCTTC	CASSLGGRNYGYTF
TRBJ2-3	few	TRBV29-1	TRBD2	TGCAGCGTCCCTAGCGGGGGGTGGACAGATACGCAGTATTTT	CSVPSGGWTDTQYF
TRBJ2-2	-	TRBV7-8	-	TGTGCCAGCAGCCCTTGGCAGGGTGACACCGGGGAGCTGTTTTTT	CASSPWQGDTGELFF
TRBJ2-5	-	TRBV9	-	TGTGCCAGCAGCGTTCCAGGGGCGGCGACCCAGTACTTC	CASSVPGAATQYF
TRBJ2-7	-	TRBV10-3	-	TGTGCCATCAGTGAAAACGCCGGGACGCGCTCCTACGAGCAGTACTTC	CAISENAGTRSYEQYF
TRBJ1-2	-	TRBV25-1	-	TGTGCCAGCAGTGAACCGACCCTTGGGGGCTACACCTTC	CASSEPTLGGYTF
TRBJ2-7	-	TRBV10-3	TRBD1	TGTGCCATCAGTGAGCAGGGGGCGAAAGGCGAGCAGTACTTC	CAISEQGAKGEQYF
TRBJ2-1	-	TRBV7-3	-	TGTGCCAGCAGCTTAAGGGCCGGGGAGCATGAGCAGTTCTTC	CASSLRAGEHEQFF
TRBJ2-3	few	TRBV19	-	TGTGCCAGTGGAGGGCAGGGCCCTAGCACAGATACGCAGTATTTT	CASGGQGPSTDTQYF
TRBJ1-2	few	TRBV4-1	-	TGCGCCAGCAGCCAAACCCCTACTGAGTATGGCTACACCTTC	CASSQTPTEYGYTF
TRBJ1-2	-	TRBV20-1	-	TGCAGTGCTAGTCGAGGGAATGGCTACACCTTC	CSASRGNGYTF
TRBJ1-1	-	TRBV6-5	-	TGTGCCAGCAGCCATTTACAGAACACTGAAGCTTTCTTT	CASSHLQNTEAFF
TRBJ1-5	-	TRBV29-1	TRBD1	TGCAGCGTCGTGGACAGGATCAATCAGCCCCAGCATTTT	CSVVDRINQPQHF
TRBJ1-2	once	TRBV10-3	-	TGTGCCATCAGTGAAACAGGAGGAGGCTATGGCTACACCTTC	CAISETGGGYGYTF
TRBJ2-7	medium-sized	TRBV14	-	TGTGCCAGCAGCCTGGGGACTCGTCACTACGAGCAGTACTTC	CASSLGTRHYEQYF
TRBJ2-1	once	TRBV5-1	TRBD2	TGCGCCAGCAGCCCCGATTTGCGGGGGAAGGAGCAGTTCTTC	CASSPDLRGKEQFF
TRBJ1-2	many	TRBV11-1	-	TGTGCCAGCAGCTTCCGCCAGGGAATAGGAGGCTACACCTTC	CASSFRQGIGGYTF
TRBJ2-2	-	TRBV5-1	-	TGCGCCAGCCAGGGTGAAGGCACCGGGGAGCTGTTTTTT	CASQGEGTGELFF
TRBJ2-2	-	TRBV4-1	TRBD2	TGCGCCAGCAGCCAAGATGCCAGCGGGGGGCTTCTCACCGGGGAGCTGTTTTTT	CASSQDASGGLLTGELFF
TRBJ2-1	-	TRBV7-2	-	TGTGCCAGCAGGCTTAGCAAGGAGGAGCAGTTCTTC	CASRLSKEEQFF
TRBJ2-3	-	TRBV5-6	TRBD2	TGTGCCAGCAGCTTGGGACTAGCGGCGGATACGCAGTATTTT	CASSLGLAADTQYF
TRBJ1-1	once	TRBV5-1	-	TGCGCCAGCAGCTTAAATAGTCGGAACACTGAAGCTTTCTTT	CASSLNSRNTEAFF
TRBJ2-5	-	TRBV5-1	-	TGCGCCAGCAGTCTCGCAGGGGAGACCCAGTACTTC	CASSLAGETQYF
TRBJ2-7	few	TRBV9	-	TGTGCCAGCAGCGTAGCTAGCAGTTCCTACGAGCAGTACTTC	CASSVASSSYEQYF
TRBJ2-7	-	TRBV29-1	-	TGCAGCGTCACGTTAGGGGCCCACGAGCAGTACTTC	CSVTLGAHEQYF
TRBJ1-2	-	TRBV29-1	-	TGCAGCGTTGGGGTATCGTCCTATGGCTACACCTTC	CSVGVSSYGYTF
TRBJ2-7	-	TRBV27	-	TGTGCCAGCAGTCGACAGGCGTTGGGCTACGAGCAGTACTTC	CASSRQALGYEQYF
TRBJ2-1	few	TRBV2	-	TGTGCCAGCAGTGATTCAGTCAATGAGCAGTTCTTC	CASSDSVNEQFF
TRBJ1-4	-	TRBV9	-	TGTGCCAGCAGCGCGAACCATGGTGAAAAACTGTTTTTT	CASSANHGEKLFF
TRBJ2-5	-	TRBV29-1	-	TGCAGCGTTTCGGACGGTTGGTACCAAGAGACCCAGTACTTC	CSVSDGWYQETQYF
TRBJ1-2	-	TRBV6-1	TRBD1	TGTGCCAGCAGTGCCGACAGGGTCAGTGGCTACACCTTC	CASSADRVSGYTF
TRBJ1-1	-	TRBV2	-	TGTGCCAGGGGGCGGACTGAAGCTTTCTTT	CARGRTEAFF
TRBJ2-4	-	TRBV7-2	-	TGTGCCAGCAGCTTAAGAGCCAAAAACATTCAGTACTTC	CASSLRAKNIQYF
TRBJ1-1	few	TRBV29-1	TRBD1	TGCAGCGTTGGGACCATATCCGGGACAGGGGGAGTAACTGAAGCTTTCTTT	CSVGTISGTGGVTEAFF
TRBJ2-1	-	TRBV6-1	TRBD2	TGTGCCAGCAGTGTACAACTAGCGGGGGGGCGAAGGTCCTACAATGAGCAGTTCTTC	CASSVQLAGGRRSYNEQFF
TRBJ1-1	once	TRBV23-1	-	TGCGCCAGCAGCTTAAAGTACACTGAAGCTTTCTTT	CASSLKYTEAFF
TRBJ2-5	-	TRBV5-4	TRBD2	TGTGCCGTAGAGACCGGGACTAGTAGGGAGACCCAGTACTTC	CAVETGTSRETQYF
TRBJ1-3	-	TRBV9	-	TGTGCCAGCACTACCACGGTTACTCCTGGAAACACCATATATTTT	CASTTTVTPGNTIYF
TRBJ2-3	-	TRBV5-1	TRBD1	TGCGCCAGCAGCTCGGGACAGACCTTCTCCACAGATACGCAGTATTTT	CASSSGQTFSTDTQYF
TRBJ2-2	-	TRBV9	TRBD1	TGTGCCAGCAGCCCGTTGGGACAGGGGAACACCGGGGAGCTGTTTTTT	CASSPLGQGNTGELFF
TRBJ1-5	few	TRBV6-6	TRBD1	TGTGCCACCTGGACAGGGTTGGGCAATCAGCCCCAGCATTTT	CATWTGLGNQPQHF
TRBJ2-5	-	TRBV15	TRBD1	TGTGCCACCAGCACCGGGGACAGGGTGGACCAAGAGACCCAGTACTTC	CATSTGDRVDQETQYF
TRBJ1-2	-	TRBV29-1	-	TGCAGCGTTGGTGGGAGGAACAGGAGGGACTATGGCTACACCTTC	CSVGGRNRRDYGYTF
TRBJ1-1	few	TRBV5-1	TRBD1	TGCGCCAGCAGCTATGGGACAGGGATGAACACTGAAGCTTTCTTT	CASSYGTGMNTEAFF
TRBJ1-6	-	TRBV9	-	TGTGCCAGCAGCGTATCCCGCGATTCACCCCTCCACTTT	CASSVSRDSPLHF
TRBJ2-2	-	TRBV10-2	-	TGCGCCAGCAGTGAGTCTCCTGGGTCCGGGGAGCTGTTTTTT	CASSESPGSGELFF
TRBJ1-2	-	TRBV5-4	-	TGTGCCAGCAGCTTGCCTATGGACAGCTATGGCTACACCTTC	CASSLPMDSYGYTF
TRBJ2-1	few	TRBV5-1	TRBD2	TGCGCCAGCAGCATCGGACTAGCGGGGGTAGATGAGCAGTTCTTC	CASSIGLAGVDEQFF
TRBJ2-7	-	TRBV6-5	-	TGTGCCAGCCTCAGCAGAGGAGGGTACGAGCAGTACTTC	CASLSRGGYEQYF